This T cell receptor (beta chain) was captured in a study of blood T cell repertoires in COVID-19. The CDR3 spans 12 residues. The germline gives CDR1 ENHRY, CDR2 SYGVKD. Trimming removed 4 bases at V and 11 bases at J, with 13 bases between. Clones were sequenced by immunoSEQ multiplex PCR, and TCRdb holds only the in-frame ones, with some missing. Of 250,000 to 350,000 clones in the sample, over 75% were seen once. This chain joins TRBV10-3 and TRBJ2-3, with D possibly being TRBD2 (6 bases). The TCR sequence derives from a woman aged 60-75 years with acute or convalescent COVID-19. Sequencing used peripheral blood. CDR3 DNA: TGTGCCATCAGTGCGGGGGATAGGGAGCAGTATTTT. Protein product: CAISAGDREQYF.